A single sample gave rise to the 22 T cell receptor beta chains below, sequenced in a study of patients and donors after allogeneic stem cell transplantation. TCRdb re-called the RT-PCR reads with MiXCR, one entry per CDR3 protein. This repertoire shows about 110,000 distinct CDR3 sequences, 35% to 45% found once; its top ten account for roughly 30%. The material sequenced was blood, either unsorted or a sorted T cell fraction (not recorded which). These receptors came from a human donor who was either an allogeneic HSCT recipient or a stem cell or donor lymphocyte infusion donor (not recorded which). It is not recorded whose cells these are; they may come from a transplant donor.

V is TRBV4-3 and J is TRBJ1-1, with D hard to call. This CDR3 comprises 14 residues. The germline CDR1 and CDR2 sequences are LGHNA and YSLEER. The V and J ends lost 0 bases and 1 base respectively, with 6 bases between them. The CDR3 sequence: CASSQDPGNTEAFF. CDR3 DNA sequence: TGCGCCAGCAGCCAAGATCCAGGGAACACTGAAGCTTTCTTT.

J is TRBJ2-7 and V is TRBV12-3 or TRBV12-4, with 7 nucleotides matching TRBD2. V dropped 3 bases and J dropped 2; count of bases not matched to a gene: 4. The length of the CDR3 is 14 residues. The CDR3 spells CASSFRLAAYEQYF. The CDR3, as DNA: TGTGCCAGCAGTTTTAGGCTAGCGGCCTACGAGCAGTACTTC.

The chain has TRBV6-5 and TRBJ1-6, with D possibly matching TRBD1 (5 bases). Germline V gene sequence: CDR1 MNHEY, CDR2 SVGAGI. V was cut by 2 bases and J by 7 bases, with 12 bases left in between. This CDR3 is 15 amino acids long. The CDR3 sequence is CASSYRGARNSPLHF. In DNA form, the CDR3 reads TGTGCCAGCAGTTACCGAGGGGCGCGGAATTCACCCCTCCACTTT.

This clonotype was observed a few times. The rearrangement links TRBV4-3 to TRBJ2-7; 10 bases are shared with TRBD2. From germline, CDR1 is LGHNA and CDR2 YSLEER. V shed 0 bases, J shed 7 bases, and the junction held 0 bases outside the gene matches. The CDR3 is 13 amino acids. This CDR3 is CASSQDSGREQYF. The CDR3 DNA reads as TGCGCCAGCAGCCAAGATAGCGGGAGGGAGCAGTACTTC.

The V gene is TRBV11-1, the J gene TRBJ1-1; 9 bases align to TRBD1. The CDR3 has 15 residues. Germline V gene data show CDR1 as SGHAT and CDR2 as FQDESV (reference sequence). V dropped 5 bases and J dropped 4; count of bases not matched to a gene: 8. CDR3 loop: CASSAGTGLFTEAFF. The DNA for the CDR3 is TGTGCCAGCAGCGCCGGGACAGGGCTCTTCACTGAAGCTTTCTTT.

The chain has TRBV10-3 and TRBJ1-6, with TRBD1 matching over 9 bases. This CDR3 comprises 13 residues. Germline values: CDR1 ENHRY, CDR2 SYGVKD. V lost 6 bases to trimming and J lost 10 bases; unmatched junction nucleotides: 4. For the CDR3, the DNA is TGTGCCATCAGACAGGGGGCCGAGTCACCCCTCCACTTT. It is translated as CAIRQGAESPLHF.

J is TRBJ1-6 and V is TRBV20-1, with D perhaps matching TRBD1 (5 bases). Per germline, CDR1 DFQATT and CDR2 SNEGSKA (reference sequence). Trimming pared 0 bases from V and 7 bases from J, leaving 13 bases between. CDR3 length: 15 residues. CDR3 protein: CSARDQGRINSPLHF. Written as DNA, the CDR3 is TGCAGTGCTAGAGACCAGGGCCGAATCAATTCACCCCTCCACTTT.

This clonotype showed up just a few times. V gene TRBV7-9 combines with J gene TRBJ2-2; TRBD1 might be the D (5 bases). Germline V gives CDR1 SEHNR, CDR2 FQNEAQ (reference sequence). The CDR3 is 15 amino acids. V dropped 3 bases and J dropped 0 bases, with 8 bases sitting between them. CDR3 bases: TGTGCCAGCAGCTTTCAGGGATCGAACACCGGGGAGCTGTTTTTT. As protein: CASSFQGSNTGELFF.

The chain couples TRBV5-1 to TRBJ1-3; no definite D call. The V and J ends lost 2 bases and 1 base respectively, with 7 bases between them. Germline-derived CDR1 and CDR2 are SGHRS and YFSETQ. The CDR3 is made up of 14 amino acids. CDR3 region: CASSFIGSGNTIYF. The CDR3 DNA sequence: TGCGCCAGCAGCTTTATCGGATCTGGAAACACCATATATTTT. The entire variable domain, with the rest obtained from reference TRBV5-1 and TRBJ1-3, is as follows: KAGVTQTPRYLIKTRGQQVTLSCSPISGHRSVSWYQQTPGQGLQFLFEYFSETQRNKGNFPGRFSGRQFSNSRSEMNVSTLELGDSALYLCASSFIGSGNTIYFGEGSWLTVV.

This chain connects TRBV7-8 to TRBJ1-5; no firm D call. Germline V gives CDR1 SGHVS, CDR2 FQNEAQ. V gave up 2 bases and J gave up 6 bases, with 14 bases separating them. The CDR3 spans 15 residues. The CDR3 loop reads CASSLNEGTVQPQHF. The CDR3 coding sequence is TGTGCCAGCAGCTTAAATGAGGGTACGGTTCAGCCCCAGCATTTT.

The chain uses TRBV24-1 and TRBJ2-2; tentative D call: TRBD1 (5 bases). Germline V gene sequence: CDR1 KGHDR, CDR2 SFDVKD. This CDR3 contains 15 residues. With 5 bases removed from V and 6 bases from J, the gap between germline ends came to 15 bases. This CDR3 reads CATSARPGKPGELFF. Here the CDR3 DNA reads TGTGCCACCAGTGCAAGACCAGGGAAGCCCGGGGAGCTGTTTTTT.

The chain is built from TRBV7-9 and TRBJ1-1; 8 nucleotides align to TRBD1. CDR3 length equals 16 residues. Germline lookup yields CDR1 SEHNR and CDR2 FQNEAQ (reference sequence). V trimming: 1 base; J trimming: 5 bases; junction bases outside the gene matches: 9. CDR3 region: CASSLGGSGDRTEAFF. In DNA form, the CDR3 reads TGTGCCAGCAGCTTAGGAGGGTCAGGGGACAGGACTGAAGCTTTCTTT.

This clonotype was seen just once. V gene TRBV12-3 or TRBV12-4 combines with J gene TRBJ2-3, with TRBD1 matching 9 bases. V lost 6 bases, J lost 5 bases, and 12 bases stayed unmatched. CDR3 length equals 16 residues. DNA for the CDR3: TGTGCCAGCAGGCCCGACAGGGGGGCCGGGAGAGATACGCAGTATTTT. It translates to CASRPDRGAGRDTQYF.

This clonotype turned up a few times. The chain carries TRBV28 and TRBJ1-3; no reliable D call. V was clipped by 3 bases and J by 4 bases, with 4 bases between them. There are 12 residues in the CDR3. In germline, CDR1 is MDHEN, CDR2 SYDVKM. The DNA for the CDR3 is TGTGCCAGCAGTTTTGTAGGAAACACCATATATTTT. This sequence encodes CASSFVGNTIYF.

This clonotype has a handful of counts. The chain combines TRBV7-2 with TRBJ1-6; D is unclear. The CDR3 is 14 residues long. The germline V gene encodes CDR1 SGHTA and CDR2 FQGNSA. Between the trimmed V and J ends, which lost 1 base and 9 bases, there was a span of 10 bases. The CDR3 DNA is TGTGCCAGCAGCTTAGTTTTGTCGGGTTCACCCCTCCACTTT. This translates into CASSLVLSGSPLHF. Full variable domain (outside the CDR3, taken from reference TRBV7-2 and TRBJ1-6): GAGVSQSPSNKVTEKGKDVELRCDPISGHTALYWYRQSLGQGLEFLIYFQGNSAPDKSGLPSDRFSAERTGGSVSTLTIQRTQQEDSAVYLCASSLVLSGSPLHFGNGTRLTVT.

This clonotype was recorded a few times. This chain uses TRBV15 with TRBJ2-1; 10 bases match TRBD2. The germline CDR1 and CDR2 sequences are LNHNV and YYDKDF (reference sequence). The trim removed 0 bases at V and 7 bases at J, leaving 9 bases unmatched. CDR3 length equals 17 residues. CDR3 in amino acids: CATSRDMGAGGKNEQFF. The CDR3 DNA sequence: TGTGCCACCAGCAGAGATATGGGAGCGGGAGGGAAAAATGAGCAGTTCTTC.

The chain combines TRBV7-9 with TRBJ2-1, with D unclear. This CDR3 is built from 12 residues. Trimming removed 1 base from V and 5 bases from J, with 3 bases in between. Germline loops: CDR1 SEHNR, CDR2 FQNEAQ (reference sequence). The CDR3 is CASSLVDNEQFF. The DNA of the CDR3 is TGTGCCAGCAGCTTAGTGGACAATGAGCAGTTCTTC.

This clonotype was detected once. This chain links TRBV12-3 or TRBV12-4 with TRBJ2-1; TRBD2 is a possible D gene (5 bases). The germline V and J ends were trimmed by 5 bases and 9 bases, with 11 bases remaining between them. The length of the CDR3 is 12 residues. The CDR3 bases are TGTGCCAGCAGTGTTAGCGAGGCTGAGCAGTTCTTC. Protein sequence: CASSVSEAEQFF.

This clonotype was seen more than once but under ten times. V is TRBV7-2 and J is TRBJ1-2; D is perhaps TRBD1 (5 bases). The CDR3 has 16 residues. V was pared by 3 bases and J by 8 bases, with 22 bases between. CDR1 is SGHTA, CDR2 FQGNSA, per germline. CDR3 loop: CASSFYRDADLGGYTF. DNA of the CDR3: TGTGCCAGCAGCTTTTATCGGGACGCGGATTTAGGAGGCTACACCTTC.

The J gene is TRBJ2-1, the V gene TRBV20-1; 7 bases are shared with TRBD1. Germline CDR1 reads DFQATT; CDR2 reads SNEGSKA (reference sequence). The CDR3 is made up of 15 amino acids. V lost 3 bases to trimming and J lost 9 bases; unmatched junction nucleotides: 14. The CDR3 protein is CSARGLTGSQGEQFF. The CDR3 nucleotides read TGCAGTGCTAGGGGGCTGACAGGGAGTCAGGGTGAGCAGTTCTTC.

This chain uses TRBV11-2 with TRBJ1-1, with 7 bases identical to TRBD1. The CDR3 totals 14 residues. CDR1 is SGHAT, CDR2 FQNNGV, per germline. The junction had 5 bases not matched to a gene; V was cut back by 6 bases and J by 1 base. Here the CDR3 reads CASSRGQENTEAFF. In DNA form, the CDR3 reads TGTGCCAGCAGTCGTGGACAGGAGAACACTGAAGCTTTCTTT.

This chain joins TRBV15 and TRBJ1-1, with D tentatively TRBD1 (6 bases). There are 15 residues in the CDR3. CDR1 LNHNV and CDR2 YYDKDF come from the germline V gene (reference sequence). Trimming took off 3 bases at V and 4 bases at J, with 15 bases between the two ends. CDR3 nucleotide sequence: TGTGCCACCAGCAGGATAACAGGGATCGGCACTGAAGCTTTCTTT. As protein: CATSRITGIGTEAFF.